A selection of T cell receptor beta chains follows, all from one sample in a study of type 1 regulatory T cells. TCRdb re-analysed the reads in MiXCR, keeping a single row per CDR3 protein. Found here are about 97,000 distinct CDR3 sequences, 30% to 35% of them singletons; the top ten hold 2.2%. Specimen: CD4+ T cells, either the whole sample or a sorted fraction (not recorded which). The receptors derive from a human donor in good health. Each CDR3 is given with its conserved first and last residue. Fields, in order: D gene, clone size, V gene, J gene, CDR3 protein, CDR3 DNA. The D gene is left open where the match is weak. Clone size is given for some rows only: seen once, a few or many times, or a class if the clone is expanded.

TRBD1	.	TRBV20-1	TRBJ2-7	CSARAPGTVRSEQYF	TGCAGTGCTAGAGCGCCCGGGACAGTGCGATCCGAGCAGTACTTC
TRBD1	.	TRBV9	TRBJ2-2	CASSARTGNTGELFF	TGTGCCAGCAGCGCTAGGACAGGGAACACCGGGGAGCTGTTTTTT
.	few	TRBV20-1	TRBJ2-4	CSARHGRLENIQYF	TGCAGTGCTAGGCACGGGCGTCTCGAAAACATTCAGTACTTC
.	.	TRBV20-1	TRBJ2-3	CSAIEGTDTQYF	TGCAGTGCGATAGAAGGCACAGATACGCAGTATTTT
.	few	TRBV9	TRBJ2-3	CASSRLATDTQYF	TGTGCCAGCAGCAGACTGGCGACAGATACGCAGTATTTT
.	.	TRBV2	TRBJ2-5	CASSGPAQETQYF	TGTGCCAGCAGCGGTCCCGCACAAGAGACCCAGTACTTC
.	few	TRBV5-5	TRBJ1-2	CASSLEPQGQTNYGYTF	TGTGCCAGCAGCTTGGAACCCCAGGGACAAACAAACTATGGCTACACCTTC
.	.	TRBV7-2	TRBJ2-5	CASSFFGSQETQYF	TGTGCCAGCAGCTTCTTTGGCAGCCAAGAGACCCAGTACTTC
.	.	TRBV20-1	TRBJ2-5	CSAPKPSGGETQYF	TGCAGTGCTCCCAAGCCGAGCGGAGGGGAGACCCAGTACTTC
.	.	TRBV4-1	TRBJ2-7	CASSPRGRRANNSYEQYF	TGCGCCAGCAGCCCCAGAGGGCGGCGAGCGAATAACTCCTACGAGCAGTACTTC
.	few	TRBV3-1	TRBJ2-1	CASSQPSKNEQFF	TGTGCCAGCAGCCAACCTAGTAAAAATGAGCAGTTCTTC
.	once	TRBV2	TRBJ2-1	CASNTRHEQFF	TGTGCCAGCAATACTAGGCATGAGCAGTTCTTC
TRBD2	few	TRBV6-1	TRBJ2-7	CASSERTGTSGSKIYEQYF	TGTGCCAGCAGTGAGAGGACCGGGACTAGCGGGTCCAAAATCTACGAGCAGTACTTC
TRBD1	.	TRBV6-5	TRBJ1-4	CASKKGGAVEKLFF	TGTGCCAGCAAAAAAGGGGGCGCAGTCGAAAAACTGTTTTTT
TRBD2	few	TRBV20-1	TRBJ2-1	CSASEAGGSYNEQFF	TGCAGTGCTTCGGAAGCGGGAGGCTCCTACAATGAGCAGTTCTTC
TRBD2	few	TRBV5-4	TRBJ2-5	CASSSGLEETQYF	TGTGCCAGCAGCTCCGGACTAGAGGAGACCCAGTACTTC
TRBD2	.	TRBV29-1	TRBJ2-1	CSVEVRAGVVNNEQFF	TGCAGCGTTGAAGTAAGAGCGGGAGTGGTAAACAATGAGCAGTTCTTC
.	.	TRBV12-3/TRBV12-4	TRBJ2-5	CASSFSSVETQYF	TGTGCCAGCAGTTTCTCGAGCGTGGAGACCCAGTACTTC
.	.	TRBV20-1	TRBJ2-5	CSAHLDEKETQYF	TGCAGTGCCCATTTAGATGAAAAAGAGACCCAGTACTTC
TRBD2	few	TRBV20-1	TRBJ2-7	CSARDLAGAPSIYEQYF	TGCAGTGCTAGAGACCTAGCGGGAGCCCCATCTATATACGAGCAGTACTTC
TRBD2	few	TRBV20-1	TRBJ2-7	CSAEGLAESSYEQYF	TGCAGTGCTGAGGGACTAGCGGAGAGCTCCTACGAGCAGTACTTC
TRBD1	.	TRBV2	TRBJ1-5	CASSKDRAANQPQHF	TGTGCCAGCAGTAAGGACAGGGCCGCCAATCAGCCCCAGCATTTT
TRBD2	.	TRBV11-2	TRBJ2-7	CASSLAISGRPYEQYF	TGTGCCAGCAGCTTAGCTATTAGCGGGAGACCCTACGAGCAGTACTTC